These T cell receptor beta chains were read from a single sample in a study of shared clonotypes between healthy human individuals. Generated by immunoSEQ multiplex PCR, the TCRdb table keeps only in-frame clones and is missing some. The sample includes more than 2 million clones, 85% to 95% of them seen just once. Sequenced input: naive CD4+ T cells sorted from blood. The receptors originated from a man between 18 and 29 years old in good health. The CDR3 runs from the conserved cysteine through the conserved F or W. Each record gives: clone size, J gene, V gene, D gene, CDR3 DNA, CDR3 protein. The D gene is left open where the match is weak. Only some rows state a clone size, as once, few, many or a class for expanded clones.

>NA|TRBJ2-1|TRBV18|TRBD2
TGTGCCAGCTCACCCCCCTCGCTAGCGGGGGTAACTGAGCAGTTCTTC
CASSPPSLAGVTEQFF
>once|TRBJ2-5|TRBV5-1|TRBD1
TGCGCCAGCACCATATTAACAGGGGGCGGTCAAGAGACCCAGTACTTC
CASTILTGGGQETQYF
>NA|TRBJ2-1|TRBV5-1|NA
TGCGCCAGCAGCGACGGGGGACTCTCCTACAATGAGCAGTTCTTC
CASSDGGLSYNEQFF
>NA|TRBJ2-3|TRBV21-1|NA
TGTGCCAGCAGCAAACGTGCCGGGCTAGATACGCAGTATTTT
CASSKRAGLDTQYF
>NA|TRBJ1-1|TRBV5-1|NA
TGCGCCAGCAGCTTGGAAGGCAGGGAGAACACTGAAGCTTTCTTT
CASSLEGRENTEAFF
>NA|TRBJ1-2|TRBV6-1|TRBD1
TGTGCCAGCAGTGGGCCGGGACAGGCGGCTGGCTATGGCTACACCTTC
CASSGPGQAAGYGYTF
>NA|TRBJ1-6|TRBV7-2|NA
TGTGCCAGCAGCCCAAACAGGGACTATAATTCACCCCTCCACTTT
CASSPNRDYNSPLHF
>NA|TRBJ2-1|TRBV10-2|TRBD2
TGCGCCAGCAGTGAGTGGGGACTAGACGGACGTAATGAGCAGTTCTTC
CASSEWGLDGRNEQFF
>NA|TRBJ2-1|TRBV6-5|NA
TGTGCCAGCAGTTACGACAGATTAGGCTACAATGAGCAGTTCTTC
CASSYDRLGYNEQFF
>NA|TRBJ2-7|TRBV6-5|NA
TGTGCCAGCAGTTACGGGACACCAGCCTACGAGCAGTACTTC
CASSYGTPAYEQYF
>NA|TRBJ1-2|TRBV16|NA
TGTGCCAGCAGCCAACAGGGCCCTACTGGGTATGGCTACACCTTC
CASSQQGPTGYGYTF
>NA|TRBJ2-7|TRBV4-1|TRBD1
TGCGCCAGCAGCCAAGGACACGGGACAGTAAGCTACGAGCAGTACTTC
CASSQGHGTVSYEQYF
>NA|TRBJ2-1|TRBV5-6|NA
TGTGCCAGCAGCTTGACTAGCCGGGATGAGCAGTTCTTC
CASSLTSRDEQFF
>NA|TRBJ2-1|TRBV5-1|TRBD2
TGCGCCAGCAGCTTACCCTCCGGGACTAGCAACGATGAGCAGTTCTTC
CASSLPSGTSNDEQFF
>NA|TRBJ2-3|TRBV5-1|TRBD1
TGCGCCAGCAGCTTCGGACAGGGGCGCACAGATACGCAGTATTTT
CASSFGQGRTDTQYF
>NA|TRBJ1-2|TRBV7-2|TRBD1
TGTGCCAGCAGCGAAGACAGGGATGACTATGGCTACACCTTC
CASSEDRDDYGYTF
>NA|TRBJ2-7|TRBV18|TRBD1
TGTGCCAGCTCTCCCGGACAGGCCGGCGAGCAGTACTTC
CASSPGQAGEQYF
>NA|TRBJ1-1|TRBV6-5|NA
TGTGCCAGCAGCAGTCAAATGAACACTGAAGCTTTCTTT
CASSSQMNTEAFF
>NA|TRBJ2-3|TRBV5-4|TRBD2
TGTGCCAGCAGCCGCATGCTAGCGGGAGGGCGTGTAGATACGCAGTATTTT
CASSRMLAGGRVDTQYF
>NA|TRBJ1-2|TRBV6-1|TRBD1
TGTGCCAGCGTTTGGACAGGGGGTAACTATGGCTACACCTTC
CASVWTGGNYGYTF
>NA|TRBJ2-1|TRBV6-5|TRBD2
TGTGCCAGCAGTTGGGCACAACCGGGACTAGCGGAGGAGCAGTTCTTC
CASSWAQPGLAEEQFF
>once|TRBJ1-6|TRBV9|NA
TGTGCCAGCAGCGTAGAAGAGGGATATAATTCACCCCTCCACTTT
CASSVEEGYNSPLHF
>NA|TRBJ2-7|TRBV7-6|TRBD2
TGTGCCAGCAGCTTAGGTAGCGGGGACCCCTACGAGCAGTACTTC
CASSLGSGDPYEQYF
>NA|TRBJ1-2|TRBV28|NA
TGTGCCAGCACTGCTAACTATGGCTACACCTTC
CASTANYGYTF
>NA|TRBJ1-5|TRBV28|TRBD1
TGTGCCGTCACAGGGGCCCCGAGGCAGCCCCAGCATTTT
CAVTGAPRQPQHF
>NA|TRBJ1-5|TRBV6-1|NA
TGTGCCAGCAGGAGGGGAGGAGGGAATCAGCCCCAGCATTTT
CASRRGGGNQPQHF
>once|TRBJ2-7|TRBV28|NA
TGTGCCAGCTCGACAGGCTCCTACGAGCAGTACTTC
CASSTGSYEQYF
>NA|TRBJ2-1|TRBV5-1|NA
TGCGCCAGCAGCTTGGAGTATGAGCAGTTCTTC
CASSLEYEQFF
>NA|TRBJ2-7|TRBV6-5|NA
TGTGCCAGCAACCCATTGGGTTTCACCTACGAGCAGTACTTC
CASNPLGFTYEQYF
>few|TRBJ1-5|TRBV5-6|TRBD1
TGTGCCAGCAGCTTAACAGGGGGTGGCAATCAGCCCCAGCATTTT
CASSLTGGGNQPQHF
>NA|TRBJ2-7|TRBV6-1|NA
TGTGCCAGCAGTGAATCGGTAGGCCGTAAGTACTTC
CASSESVGRKYF
>NA|TRBJ1-2|TRBV6-5|NA
TGTGCCAGCAGTTACGGTGGGGGGCGCAATAACTATGGCTACACCTTC
CASSYGGGRNNYGYTF
>NA|TRBJ1-6|TRBV5-1|NA
TGCGCCAGCAGCAAGCAGGGATTCCGGGATTCACCCCTCCACTTT
CASSKQGFRDSPLHF
>once|TRBJ2-2|TRBV6-1|TRBD2
TGTGCCAGCAGTGCCCCAGCGGGGGGGCCGGGCACCGGGGAGCTGTTTTTT
CASSAPAGGPGTGELFF
>NA|TRBJ2-7|TRBV2|TRBD2
TGTGCCAGCAGGACGCCTGGGACTAGCGGACCTTACGAGCAGTACTTC
CASRTPGTSGPYEQYF
>NA|TRBJ1-6|TRBV10-3|NA
TGTGCCATCGGGCAGGGTATGACACCCCTCCACTTT
CAIGQGMTPLHF
>NA|TRBJ2-5|TRBV12-5|NA
TGTGCTAGTGGTTTGGGGGCAGGGGTCCAAGAGACCCAGTACTTC
CASGLGAGVQETQYF
>few|TRBJ1-2|TRBV6-5|NA
TGTGCCAGCAGTGACACACAGGTCGGAAGCTACACCTTC
CASSDTQVGSYTF
>once|TRBJ1-2|TRBV2|NA
TGTGCCAGCAGTGATACGGGGAACTATGGCTACACCTTC
CASSDTGNYGYTF
>NA|TRBJ2-5|TRBV5-1|NA
TGCGCCAGCAGCTTGGAAGGGACATTGGAGACCCAGTACTTC
CASSLEGTLETQYF
>NA|TRBJ1-6|TRBV9|TRBD1
TGTGCCAGCAGCACCGACAGGGGGAGGAATTCACCCCTCCACTTT
CASSTDRGRNSPLHF
>NA|TRBJ2-2|TRBV6-1|TRBD2
TGTGCCAGCAGTGAAACCGGCGGGAGTCTACCCGGGGAGCTGTTTTTT
CASSETGGSLPGELFF
>NA|TRBJ2-3|TRBV9|TRBD2
TGTGCCAGCAGCTCCCCGACTAGCGGGAGAACAGATACGCAGTATTTT
CASSSPTSGRTDTQYF
>once|TRBJ1-5|TRBV7-2|TRBD1
TGTGCCAGCAGCCTGGAGACAGGGATTTCTCAGCCCCAGCATTTT
CASSLETGISQPQHF
>NA|TRBJ1-2|TRBV4-3|NA
TGCGCCAGCAGCCCCAGACAGACATCCAACTATGGCTACACCTTC
CASSPRQTSNYGYTF
>once|TRBJ1-5|TRBV7-2|NA
TGTGCCAGCAGCTTAGGGACGGGGGGCTGGAGCAATCAGCCCCAGCATTTT
CASSLGTGGWSNQPQHF
>once|TRBJ1-1|TRBV27|NA
TGTGCCAGCAGTTTATCCCTTACAGTGAACACTGAAGCTTTCTTT
CASSLSLTVNTEAFF
>NA|TRBJ2-7|TRBV5-4|TRBD2
TGTGCCAGCAGCTTGCAGCGGGGGGCCTACGAGCAGTACTTC
CASSLQRGAYEQYF